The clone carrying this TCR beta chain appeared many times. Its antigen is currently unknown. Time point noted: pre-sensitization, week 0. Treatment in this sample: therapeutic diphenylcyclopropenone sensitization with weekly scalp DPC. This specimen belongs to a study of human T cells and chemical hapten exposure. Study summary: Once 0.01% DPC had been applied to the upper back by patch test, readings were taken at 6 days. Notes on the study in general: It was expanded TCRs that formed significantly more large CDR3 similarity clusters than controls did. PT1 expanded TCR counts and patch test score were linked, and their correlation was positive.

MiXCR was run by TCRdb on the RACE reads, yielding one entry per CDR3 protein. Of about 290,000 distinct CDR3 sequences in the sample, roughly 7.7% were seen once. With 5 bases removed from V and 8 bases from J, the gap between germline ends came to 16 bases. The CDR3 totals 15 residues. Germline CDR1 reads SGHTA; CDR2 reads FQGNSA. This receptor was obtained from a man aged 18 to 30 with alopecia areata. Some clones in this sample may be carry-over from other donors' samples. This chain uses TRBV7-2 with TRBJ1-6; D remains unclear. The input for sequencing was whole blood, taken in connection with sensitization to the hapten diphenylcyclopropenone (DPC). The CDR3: CASSLDGPVYSPLHF. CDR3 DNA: TGTGCCAGCAGCCTCGATGGCCCAGTATATTCACCCCTCCACTTT.